This T cell receptor (beta chain) was retrieved from a study of T cells in Graves' hyperthyroidism and ophthalmopathy. Regarding the study as a whole: The blood repertoire included most of the expanded thyroid clonotypes above 0.001.

RNA transcripts were the template for amplifying TCR beta CDR3 regions. Carried out on the TCR CDR3, a first-round RT-PCR used the HTBI primer set. TCRdb independently ran MiXCR on the multiplex PCR reads; one entry per CDR3 protein. The data contain 360,000 or so distinct CDR3 sequences, 13% to 15% of them singletons. Per germline, CDR1 SNHLY and CDR2 FYNNEI. The CDR3 runs to 16 residues. V gave up 10 bases and J gave up 3 bases; unmatched junction bases: 8. The table lists this clonotype with a few counts. The antigen remains undetermined. The chain has TRBV2 and TRBJ2-3, with 15 positions matching TRBD2. The sequence came from a woman aged 55-69 years with Graves' ophthalmopathy. The specimen sequenced was blood. CDR3 region: CATTPGLAGGTDTQYF. The CDR3, as DNA: TGTGCCACCACCCCGGGACTAGCGGGAGGAACAGATACGCAGTATTTT.